This record covers a single T cell receptor (beta chain). The data stem from a study of blood T cell repertoires in COVID-19. As for the study in general: T cells, B-cell-depleted T cells, or PBMCs supplied cDNA or gDNA.

Only in-frame clones appear in the TCRdb table, and some are missing; sequencing was by immunoSEQ multiplex PCR. The sample yields more than 95,000 clones, roughly four fifths seen once. The specimen was peripheral blood. This receptor was identified in a man in his sixties with acute or convalescent COVID-19.

CDR3 DNA: TGCGCCAGCAACGGGGGACTAGCGGGAGCCAATGAGCAGTTCTTC. Amino acids: CASNGGLAGANEQFF. This chain joins TRBV10-2 and TRBJ2-1, with 14 bases lining up with TRBD2. The CDR3 is 15 residues long. The ends lost 7 bases at V and 6 bases at J; junction bases unmatched: 5. Germline CDR1 reads WSHSY; CDR2 reads SAAADI.